The 25 T cell receptor beta chains reported below all come from one sample, sequenced in a study of regulatory T cells in long-lasting Graves disease. Time point in this sample: newly diagnosed GD, antithyroid drugs for less than 3 months. Making the TCR library involved RNA that had been extracted from PBMCs. For TCR beta, libraries came from iRepertoire HTBI primers and Arm-PCR of CDR3 regions. In TCRdb, the multiplex PCR reads were re-called with MiXCR into one record per CDR3 protein. The sample gives some 240,000 distinct CDR3 sequences, around a fifth of which show up once; roughly 10% is in the top ten. This sample was shared with a second study, whose subject was T cells in Graves' hyperthyroidism and ophthalmopathy.

This specimen was peripheral blood mononuclear cells (PBMCs), taken at new diagnosis, from a patient treated with antithyroid drugs. These receptors were obtained from a woman in her thirties with Graves disease.

This clonotype has ten or more counts. The V call is TRBV7-3, the J call TRBJ1-1; maybe TRBD1 (6 bases). This CDR3 comprises 13 residues. The germline gives CDR1 SGHTA, CDR2 FQGTGA. V lost 5 bases and J 3 bases, leaving 10 bases between the germline ends. The CDR3 nucleotides are TGTGCCAGCAGCAAAGAGGGGGACACTGAAGCTTTCTTT. This encodes CASSKEGDTEAFF.

This clonotype has a count of ten or more. The chain has TRBV2 and TRBJ1-2; 7 bases agree with TRBD1. The CDR3 totals 13 residues. Germline assignment: CDR1 SNHLY and CDR2 FYNNEI. The V gene end was trimmed by 8 bases and the J gene end by 4 bases; junction bases not matched to a gene: 7. Here the CDR3 DNA reads TGTGCCAGCGTACAGGGGTTAGGCTATGGCTACACCTTC. Translating gives CASVQGLGYGYTF.

The gene calls are TRBV12-3 or TRBV12-4 and TRBJ2-7; D not resolved. Trimming shortened V by 6 bases and J by 0 bases, and 6 bases separated the two germline ends. The CDR3 length is 12 residues. CDR3: CASSRYSYEQYF. Written as DNA, the CDR3 is TGTGCCAGCAGCCGATACTCCTACGAGCAGTACTTC.

This clonotype was observed at least ten times. This sequence joins TRBV6-1 and TRBJ1-1; no definite D call. V dropped 2 bases and J dropped 7 bases, with 5 bases sitting between them. This CDR3 is built from 11 residues. Per germline, CDR1 MNHNS and CDR2 SASEGT. The CDR3 spells CASSESHEAFF. In nucleotides, the CDR3 is TGTGCCAGCAGTGAATCACATGAAGCTTTCTTT.

This chain joins TRBV10-3 and TRBJ2-7, with 7 bases identical to TRBD1. The J segment lost 0 bases and the V segment lost 2 bases, leaving 4 bases of the junction unmatched. The length of the CDR3 is 15 residues. In germline, CDR1 is ENHRY, CDR2 SYGVKD. The CDR3 region is CAISERDRHSYEQYF. CDR3 coding DNA: TGTGCCATCAGTGAGAGGGACAGACACTCCTACGAGCAGTACTTC.

The chain uses TRBV28 and TRBJ1-1, with 8 bases matching TRBD1. This CDR3 has 15 residues. The germline CDR1 and CDR2 sequences are MDHEN and SYDVKM. Trimming at V came to 4 bases and at J to 5 bases, leaving 9 bases not matched to a gene. As DNA, the CDR3 is TGTGCCAGCAGTTCAACAGGGGGTAGGACGACTGAAGCTTTCTTT. This translates into CASSSTGGRTTEAFF.

This clonotype has a count of ten or more. V is TRBV5-6 and J is TRBJ2-3; tentatively, D is TRBD1 or TRBD2 (5 bases each). The CDR3 spans 16 residues. Per germline, CDR1 SGHDT and CDR2 YYEEEE. V was cut by 3 bases and J by 6 bases, with 20 bases left in between. In DNA form, the CDR3 reads TGTGCCAGCAGCTCGGCCCGGGACCCAGCCCTGGATACGCAGTATTTT. Protein sequence: CASSSARDPALDTQYF.

This clonotype was observed many times. This chain connects TRBV5-1 to TRBJ1-2; D gene ambiguous. Germline CDR1 SGHRS, CDR2 YFSETQ. V shed 0 bases and J shed 4 bases, with 13 bases lying between them. CDR3 length: 15 amino acids. Written as DNA, the CDR3 is TGCGCCAGCAGCTTGGGAGAGTCCGTCCCCTATGGCTACACCTTC. It specifies CASSLGESVPYGYTF.

This clonotype was counted only a few times. The chain uses TRBV6-1 and TRBJ2-3, with 7 bases identical to TRBD2. J gave up 1 base and V 6 bases, and 4 bases lay outside the gene matches. Germline CDR1 and CDR2: MNHNS and SASEGT. This CDR3 comprises 14 residues. The CDR3 loop reads CASRQGGGTDTQYF. The DNA for the CDR3 is TGTGCCAGCAGGCAGGGAGGGGGCACAGATACGCAGTATTTT.

The rearrangement joins TRBV5-5 to TRBJ2-3; D gene uncertain. There are 14 residues in the CDR3. The germline V gene has CDR1 SGHKS and CDR2 YYEKEE (reference sequence). V lost 5 bases to trimming and J lost 5 bases, with 15 bases between them. The CDR3 region is CASRDPARQDTQYF. The DNA of the CDR3 is TGTGCCAGCAGAGACCCCGCGCGTCAAGATACGCAGTATTTT. Based on the CDR3 plus reference TRBV5-5 and TRBJ2-3, the full variable domain is DAGVTQSPTHLIKTRGQQVTLRCSPISGHKSVSWYQQVLGQGPQFIFQYYEKEERGRGNFPDRFSARQFPNYSSELNVNALLLGDSALYLCASRDPARQDTQYFGPGTRLTVL.

The chain couples TRBV12-3 or TRBV12-4 to TRBJ2-1; D not resolved. CDR3 length equals 15 residues. Trimming shortened V by 3 bases and J by 3 bases, and 12 bases separated the two germline ends. CDR3 in DNA: TGTGCCAGCAGTTTCTGGGTGTATGGCTACAATGAGCAGTTCTTC. As protein: CASSFWVYGYNEQFF.

This clonotype was found many times. The chain uses TRBV5-1 and TRBJ1-4; D call uncertain. The germline gives CDR1 SGHRS, CDR2 YFSETQ. V lost 0 bases, J lost 4 bases, and 7 bases lay in between. The CDR3 has 14 amino acids. The CDR3 sequence: CASSLDVINEKLFF. For the CDR3, the DNA is TGCGCCAGCAGCTTGGACGTAATTAATGAAAAACTGTTTTTT.

The table lists this clonotype with many counts. The rearrangement links TRBV12-3 or TRBV12-4 to TRBJ2-5; 8 positions match TRBD2. There are 12 residues in the CDR3. J was trimmed by 5 bases and V by 7 bases; bases with no gene match: 3. The CDR3 sequence: CASTRGRETQYF. The CDR3 DNA sequence: TGTGCCAGCACACGCGGGAGGGAGACCCAGTACTTC.

The J gene is TRBJ2-2, the V gene TRBV11-2; D perhaps matches TRBD1 (6 bases). This CDR3 contains 15 residues. Germline loops: CDR1 SGHAT, CDR2 FQNNGV. The V end lost 1 base, the J end lost 12 bases, and 18 bases lay between the germline ends. The CDR3 region has the DNA TGTGCCAGCAGCTTAGTCTTCAGGGGAGCCCGGCAGCTGTTTTTT. Translation: CASSLVFRGARQLFF.

This clonotype was recorded only once. Just one base apart from a much larger clone, this may be a read error. This is likely a read error, given that the CDR3 carries no conserved phenylalanine or tryptophan at its end. This chain links TRBV11-3 with TRBJ2-1, with a possible D match to TRBD2 (6 bases). Germline assignment: CDR1 SGHNT and CDR2 YENEEA. The CDR3 runs to 15 residues. The germline V and J ends were trimmed by 5 bases and 3 bases, with 14 bases remaining between them. The CDR3 protein is CASSLAGTDYNEQFS. In nucleotides, the CDR3 is TGTGCCAGCAGCCTGGCGGGGACGGACTACAATGAGCAGTTCTCC.

This clonotype was seen ten or more times. The chain carries TRBV28 and TRBJ2-3; 10 bases agree with TRBD1. CDR3 size: 15 residues. In germline, CDR1 is MDHEN, CDR2 SYDVKM. V gave up 6 bases and J gave up 1 base; unmatched junction bases: 4. The CDR3 sequence is CASRGTGVGTDTQYF. As DNA, the CDR3 is TGTGCCAGCAGGGGGACAGGGGTCGGCACAGATACGCAGTATTTT.

This clonotype was recorded many times. The chain has TRBV4-2 and TRBJ2-7, with TRBD2 matching 9 bases. After removal of 4 bases from V and 3 bases from J, the junction contained 7 bases not matched to a gene. CDR1 is LGHNA, CDR2 YNFKEQ, per germline. The CDR3 contains 15 residues. CDR3 region: CASSRETSGFYEQYF. CDR3 bases: TGTGCCAGCAGCCGCGAGACTAGCGGCTTCTACGAGCAGTACTTC.

The rearrangement links TRBV11-3 to TRBJ2-5, with TRBD2 as a possible D gene (5 bases). Germline V gene sequence: CDR1 SGHNT, CDR2 YENEEA. The CDR3 covers 14 residues. With 7 bases removed from V and 2 bases from J, the gap between germline ends came to 14 bases. For the CDR3, the DNA is TGTGCCAGCACCCCCGGGCTAGCACAAGAGACCCAGTACTTC. The encoded protein is CASTPGLAQETQYF.

This clonotype was recorded many times. The chain uses TRBV28 and TRBJ2-2; tentatively, D is TRBD1 or TRBD2 (5 bases each). The V gene's germline CDR1 is MDHEN and CDR2 SYDVKM. V lost 3 bases and J lost 4, with 12 bases in between. The CDR3 totals 15 residues. The CDR3 loop reads CASSLGPAGTGELFF. The CDR3, as DNA: TGTGCCAGCAGTTTGGGGCCCGCGGGCACCGGGGAGCTGTTTTTT.

This chain links TRBV10-3 with TRBJ1-4; D is ambiguous. Trimming shortened V by 6 bases and J by 4 bases, and 12 bases separated the two germline ends. This CDR3 has 14 residues. Germline V gene data show CDR1 as ENHRY and CDR2 as SYGVKD. The CDR3 is CAIRGPQINEKLFF. The CDR3 nucleotides read TGTGCCATCAGAGGCCCCCAAATTAATGAAAAACTGTTTTTT.

This clonotype was seen ten or more times. The chain couples TRBV28 to TRBJ1-1; TRBD1 matches at 10 bases. V was clipped by 6 bases and J by 5 bases; unmatched bases: 6. The CDR3 contains 14 residues. In germline, CDR1 is MDHEN, CDR2 SYDVKM. The CDR3 coding sequence is TGTGCCAGCAGCTTGGACAGGGGGGATACTGAAGCTTTCTTT. Translated, it gives CASSLDRGDTEAFF.

The V call is TRBV11-2, the J call TRBJ2-1; 9 bases fit TRBD2. The germline V gene encodes CDR1 SGHAT and CDR2 FQNNGV. CDR3 length: 13 amino acids. The junction had 9 bases not matched to a gene; V was cut back by 8 bases and J by 10 bases. CDR3 loop: CASRGGTSTEQFF. Written as DNA, the CDR3 is TGTGCCAGCCGGGGGGGGACTAGCACAGAGCAGTTCTTC. The full variable domain, in which reference TRBV11-2 and TRBJ2-1 provide the parts outside the CDR3, is EAGVAQSPRYKIIEKRQSVAFWCNPISGHATLYWYQQILGQGPKLLIQFQNNGVVDDSQLPKDRFSAERLKGVDSTLKIQPAKLEDSAVYLCASRGGTSTEQFFGPGTRLTVL.

Ten or more counts support this clonotype. The CDR3 is CASSPPPRTSQYQETQYF. The CDR3 DNA reads TGTGCCAGCAGCCCCCCCCCGCGGACTAGCCAGTACCAAGAGACCCAGTACTTC. The chain employs TRBV9 and TRBJ2-5; 8 bases fit TRBD2. Germline V gives CDR1 SGDLS, CDR2 YYNGEE. Trimming cost V 4 bases and J 0 bases; bases outside gene matches: 14. The CDR3 totals 18 residues.

This clonotype was found a few times. The V and J genes are TRBV9 and TRBJ2-2, with 8 bases identical to TRBD1. This CDR3 has 16 amino acids. V was pared by 4 bases and J by 2 bases, with 7 bases of the junction left unmatched. Germline values: CDR1 SGDLS, CDR2 YYNGEE. CDR3 amino acids: CASSPRQGTNTGELFF. CDR3 coding DNA: TGTGCCAGCAGCCCCCGACAGGGGACAAACACCGGGGAGCTGTTTTTT. The variable domain in full, with the rest retrieved from reference TRBV9 and TRBJ2-2, is DSGVTQTPKHLITATGQRVTLRCSPRSGDLSVYWYQQSLDQGLQFLIQYYNGEERAKGNILERFSAQQFPDLHSELNLSSLELGDSALYFCASSPRQGTNTGELFFGEGSRLTVL.

This clonotype was counted many times. The chain recombines TRBV20-1 with TRBJ2-3; 7 bases agree with TRBD2. Germline V gene lookup returns CDR1 DFQATT and CDR2 SNEGSKA (reference sequence). The V segment lost 3 bases and the J segment 0 bases; nucleotides outside the gene matches: 3. The CDR3 length is 14 residues. The CDR3 sequence: CSASGTISTDTQYF. As DNA, the CDR3 is TGCAGTGCTAGCGGGACTATTAGCACAGATACGCAGTATTTT.